One sample yielded the 26 T cell receptor beta chains listed below, sequenced in a study of T cell clonality in common variable immunodeficiency. The assay was immunoSEQ multiplex PCR, and TCRdb's table has in-frame clones only and misses some. Listed for the sample are approximately 56,000 clones, none seen a single time. Material for sequencing was peripheral blood mononuclear cells. These receptors came from a person aged 18-69 years in good health.

This clone occurred many times. The missing CDR3 end, 3 residues past where the read stops, is filled in from the germline J gene. The chain combines TRBV7-3 with TRBJ2-2; 7 positions match TRBD1. The CDR3 spans 17 residues. CDR1 and CDR2 (germline): SGHTA, FQGTGA. Losses at the gene ends were 0 bases for V and 5 bases for J; bases not matched to a gene: 9. The CDR3 loop is CASSLTLRGSLTGELFF. The CDR3 DNA, read in part, is TGTGCCAGCAGCTTAACCCTCAGGGGGAGCCTTACCGGGGAG. Supplemented by reference TRBV7-3 and TRBJ2-2, the full variable domain reads GAGVSQTPSNKVTEKGKYVELRCDPISGHTALYWYRQSLGQGPEFLIYFQGTGAADDSGLPNDRFFAVRPEGSVSTLKIQRTERGDSAVYLCASSLTLRGSLTGELFFGEGSRLTVL.

This clone appeared many times. The CDR3 extends 3 residues past the end of the read, so its final part is completed from the germline J gene. V and J are TRBV20-1 and TRBJ1-4; no clear D gene. Deletions cut 4 bases from V and 5 bases from J, with 14 bases between. From germline, CDR1 is DFQATT and CDR2 SNEGSKA (reference sequence). The CDR3 has 14 amino acids. CDR3 sequence reads: CSATSGLPNEKLFF. The sequenced CDR3 bases are TGCAGTGCTACTTCCGGACTGCCGAATGAAAAA.

This clone occurred a few times. CDR3: CASSLRTSGGVEDIQYF. The part of the CDR3 DNA that was read is TGCGCCAGCAGCCTACGGACTAGCGGGGGGGTAGAGGACATT. The chain has TRBV5-1 and TRBJ2-4; 15 bases fit TRBD2. The read finishes 3 residues shy of the CDR3 end, and the germline J gene is used to complete it. V dropped 4 bases and J dropped 8; count of bases not matched to a gene: 10. This CDR3 region has 17 residues. The V gene's germline CDR1 is SGHRS and CDR2 YFSETQ. Using reference TRBV5-1 and TRBJ2-4 for the parts outside the CDR3, the full variable domain is KAGVTQTPRYLIKTRGQQVTLSCSPISGHRSVSWYQQTPGQGLQFLFEYFSETQRNKGNFPGRFSGRQFSNSRSEMNVSTLELGDSALYLCASSLRTSGGVEDIQYFGAGTRLSVL.

This clone was found many times. Read sequence stops 3 residues before the CDR3 end, and the germline J gene provides the missing end. The chain couples TRBV6-2 or TRBV6-3 to TRBJ2-2; D unresolved. CDR1 and CDR2 (germline): MNHEY, SVGEGT. The CDR3 runs to 14 residues. V lost 2 bases and J lost 0, with 4 bases in between. The CDR3 loop reads CASSYDTNTGELFF. The CDR3 bases that were read are TGTGCCAGCAGTTACGACACGAACACCGGGGAG.

In this sample, this clone turned up many times. The CDR3 end lies 3 residues beyond the end of the read and is filled in from the germline J gene. The chain couples TRBV7-3 to TRBJ1-1; the D gene is possibly TRBD1 (5 bases). The germline V gene encodes CDR1 SGHTA and CDR2 FQGTGA. The V and J ends lost 5 bases and 5 bases respectively, with 12 bases between them. CDR3 length: 13 amino acids. CDR3 in amino acids: CASSPGRGTEAFF. The CDR3 DNA, read in part, is TGTGCCAGCAGCCCCGGGAGGGGAACTGAA. Using reference TRBV7-3 and TRBJ1-1 for the parts outside the CDR3, the full variable domain is GAGVSQTPSNKVTEKGKYVELRCDPISGHTALYWYRQSLGQGPEFLIYFQGTGAADDSGLPNDRFFAVRPEGSVSTLKIQRTERGDSAVYLCASSPGRGTEAFFGQGTRLTVV.

Comment on this clone: The read terminates 3 residues ahead of where the CDR3 ends, so the germline J gene completes it. V and J are TRBV18 and TRBJ1-5, with D possibly TRBD1 on 6 matching bases. This CDR3 has 16 amino acids. Trimming removed 5 bases from V and 1 base from J, with 15 bases in between. Per germline, CDR1 KGHSH and CDR2 LQKENI. The CDR3 bases that were read are TGTGCCAGCTCATCGAAGGGGGTGACGAGCAATCAGCCC. Residues: CASSSKGVTSNQP. The entire CDR3 protein is CASSSKGVTSNQPQHF.

This clone ranks as medium-sized. The read falls 3 residues short of the CDR3 end, and the missing part is taken from the germline J gene. The chain carries TRBV7-7 and TRBJ2-5; 9 nucleotides match TRBD1. CDR3 size: 11 residues. Germline-derived CDR1 and CDR2 are SSHAT and FNYEAQ (reference sequence). CDR3 sequence: CASGQGETQYF. CDR3 bases read: TGTGCTAGCGGACAGGGGGAGACC.

For this clone: A much larger clone is a single base away; this may be a read error. The read is 3 residues too short to cover the CDR3 end, so that end is filled in from the germline J gene. The J gene is TRBJ2-5, the V gene TRBV20-1, with D possibly matching TRBD2 (7 bases). CDR1 and CDR2 from the germline V gene are DFQATT and SNEGSKA (reference sequence). The CDR3 length is 15 residues. CDR3 protein: CSAKTSVGGTDTQYF. The sequenced CDR3 bases are TGCAGTGCTAAAACTAGCGTAGGGGGAACAGATACC.

This clone was counted many times. The CDR3 goes on 3 residues after the read ends, and that part is filled in from the germline J gene. The chain couples TRBV5-4 to TRBJ2-3; D call uncertain. The CDR3 runs 16 residues. CDR1 is SGHNT and CDR2 is YYREEE in the germline V gene (reference sequence). The V and J ends lost 0 bases and 6 bases respectively, with 17 bases between them. CDR3 DNA, as far as it was read: TGTGCCAGCAGCTTGGATCCAGGCCGGTCTGACGATACG. Translation: CASSLDPGRSDDT. The CDR3 in full is CASSLDPGRSDDTQYF.

As for this clone: From the germline J gene comes the end of the CDR3, since the read stops 3 residues before it. This chain connects TRBV2 to TRBJ2-1; 11 nucleotides agree with TRBD1. Germline-derived CDR1 and CDR2 are SNHLY and FYNNEI. This CDR3 has 14 amino acids. V lost 5 bases to trimming and J lost 9 bases; unmatched junction nucleotides: 6. The CDR3 bases that were read are TGTGCCAGCAGTCTCGGGACAGGGGGTATTGAG. Amino acid sequence: CASSLGTGGIE. The complete CDR3 protein is CASSLGTGGIEQFF.

This clone was counted ten times or more. The read terminates 3 residues before the CDR3 end, so the remaining end is supplied by the germline J gene. This rearrangement joins TRBV20-1 to TRBJ2-7, with 7 bases matching TRBD1. The CDR3 contains 15 residues. Germline V gene data show CDR1 as DFQATT and CDR2 as SNEGSKA (reference sequence). Germline trimming cut 0 bases from V and 0 bases from J; bases unmatched to any gene: 5. CDR3 loop: CSARDRGTVSYEQYF. The DNA read from the CDR3 is TGCAGTGCTAGAGATCGTGGGACAGTCTCCTACGAG.

This clone appeared a few times. Read sequence stops 3 residues before the CDR3 end, and the germline J gene provides the missing end. V is TRBV2 and J is TRBJ2-3; D not certain. Germline values: CDR1 SNHLY, CDR2 FYNNEI. Trimming removed 5 bases from V and 6 bases from J, with 12 bases in between. The CDR3 sequence is 13 residues long. The CDR3 bases that were read are TGTGCCAGCAGTTTAGCTCGTAGGGATACG. Residues: CASSLARRDT. The complete CDR3 reads CASSLARRDTQYF.

In this sample, this clone turned up many times. Partial CDR3 DNA: TGTGCCTGGAGGCGCCTGAACACTGAA. Amino acid sequence: CAWRRLNTE. The CDR3, in full, reads CAWRRLNTEAFF. The J gene is TRBJ1-1, the V gene TRBV30; no reliable D call. The read ends 3 residues before the CDR3 terminus; that terminus is restored from the germline J gene. CDR1 and CDR2 from the germline V gene are GTSNPN and SVGIG (reference sequence). V dropped 3 bases and J dropped 0 bases, with 5 bases sitting between them. CDR3 length: 12 residues.

This clone was seen at least ten times. Read coverage stops 3 residues before the CDR3 terminus; the germline J gene supplies the remainder. The gene calls are TRBV6-4 and TRBJ2-5; 11 bases line up with TRBD2. CDR3 length: 14 amino acids. V lost 2 bases, J lost 5 bases, and 1 base stayed unmatched. CDR1 and CDR2 (germline): MRHNA, SNTAGT. The CDR3 here is CASSDGTSGETQYF. The covered CDR3 bases are TGTGCCAGCAGTGACGGGACTAGCGGTGAGACC.

This clone was detected many times. The read gets to within 3 residues of the CDR3 end, and the germline J gene fills in the rest. The chain carries TRBV5-1 and TRBJ1-2; D remains unclear. CDR3 length equals 15 residues. V was clipped by 0 bases and J by 6 bases, with 15 bases between them. Germline V gene data show CDR1 as SGHRS and CDR2 as YFSETQ. The DNA read from the CDR3 is TGCGCCAGCAGCTTGGAATGGCAAGGTCCTGATGGC. This gives the protein CASSLEWQGPDG. The complete CDR3 reads CASSLEWQGPDGYTF.

This clone appeared many times. The CDR3 extends 3 residues past the end of the read, so its final part is completed from the germline J gene. The J gene is TRBJ2-3, the V gene TRBV30, with 8 positions matching TRBD2. Germline V gives CDR1 GTSNPN, CDR2 SVGIG (reference sequence). V lost 0 bases, J lost 5 bases, and 10 bases stayed unmatched. The CDR3 covers 16 residues. The sequenced CDR3 bases are TGTGCCTGGAGTGTAGGGTTTGGTAGCGGGGAAGATACG. Translated: CAWSVGFGSGEDT. The CDR3 as a whole reads CAWSVGFGSGEDTQYF.

This clone was counted at least ten times. The read ends 3 residues before the CDR3 terminus; that terminus is restored from the germline J gene. The V gene is TRBV19, the J gene TRBJ1-1; a weak D match, TRBD1 (5 bases). CDR1 is LNHDA, CDR2 SQIVND, per germline (reference sequence). Trimming removed 6 bases at V and 0 bases at J, with 11 bases between. The CDR3 totals 14 residues. The DNA read from the CDR3 is TGTGCCAGTAGCCGGGCAGGGATGAACACTGAA. As protein: CASSRAGMNTE. The entire CDR3 reads CASSRAGMNTEAFF.

Many counts were recorded for this clone. The read finishes 3 residues shy of the CDR3 end, and the germline J gene is used to complete it. The chain couples TRBV10-1 to TRBJ1-4; 8 bases match TRBD1. The CDR3 spans 15 residues. The J segment lost 8 bases and the V segment lost 5 bases, leaving 10 bases of the junction unmatched. The germline V gene encodes CDR1 WNHNN and CDR2 SYGVQD (reference sequence). The CDR3 DNA, read in part, is TGCGCCAGCAGTTATTCCAGGGGGCGCGGGGAAAAA. Its protein is CASSYSRGRGEK. The entire CDR3 sequence reads CASSYSRGRGEKLFF.

This clone was detected only a few times. Given a much more abundant clone one base away, this may be a read error. Sequencing ends 3 residues short of the CDR3 end; the germline J gene provides the rest. This sequence joins TRBV2 and TRBJ2-3; 11 nucleotides agree with TRBD1. Germline CDR1 SNHLY, CDR2 FYNNEI. Trimming removed 7 bases from V and 4 bases from J; junction bases left unmatched: 16. CDR3 size: 18 residues. The CDR3 reads CASNYPPGQGAGADTQYF. The CDR3 bases that were read are TGTGCCAGCAATTACCCCCCCGGACAGGGGGCGGGCGCAGATACG.

This clone was found many times. Sequencing ends 3 residues short of the CDR3 end; the germline J gene provides the rest. This chain uses TRBV20-1 with TRBJ1-2, with 8 nucleotides matching TRBD1. Germline assignment: CDR1 DFQATT and CDR2 SNEGSKA (reference sequence). CDR3 length: 16 residues. CDR3 sequence reads: CSAPVTGAYLSTGYTF. The DNA read from the CDR3 is TGCAGTGCTCCGGTGACAGGGGCCTACCTATCGACCGGC.

This clone was recorded at least ten times. The read comes to an end 3 residues before the CDR3 does, leaving the germline J gene to fill in the end. The V call is TRBV6-2 or TRBV6-3, the J call TRBJ1-2; maybe TRBD1 (6 bases). The CDR3 runs 14 residues. CDR1 and CDR2 from the germline V gene are MNHEY and SVGEGT. V lost 7 bases and J 3 bases, leaving 15 bases between the germline ends. CDR3 in amino acids: CASKQGSPDYGYTF. CDR3 DNA, as far as it was read: TGTGCCAGCAAACAGGGCAGTCCGGACTATGGC.

This clone was counted ten times or more. The CDR3 is cut off 3 residues early in the read; its end comes from the germline J gene. The chain combines TRBV5-1 with TRBJ2-1; 9 bases match TRBD2. This CDR3 region has 14 residues. CDR1 SGHRS and CDR2 YFSETQ come from the germline V gene. The trim removed 4 bases at V and 2 bases at J, leaving 1 base unmatched. The CDR3 DNA, read in part, is TGCGCCAGCAGCCCTAGCGGGACCTACAATGAG. Protein: CASSPSGTYNE. The full CDR3 protein is CASSPSGTYNEQFF.

This clone has only a few counts. From the germline J gene comes the end of the CDR3, since the read stops 3 residues before it. This sequence joins TRBV10-2 and TRBJ2-1, with 12 bases identical to TRBD2. Germline V lookup: CDR1 WSHSY, CDR2 SAAADI. V lost 4 bases to trimming and J lost 7 bases; unmatched junction nucleotides: 5. The CDR3 runs to 15 residues. This CDR3 is CASSAGTSGRNEQFF. CDR3 DNA (partial): TGCGCCAGCAGTGCGGGTACTAGCGGGAGGAATGAG.

This clone was detected only a few times. Coverage ceases 3 residues before the CDR3 finishes, and the germline J gene fills in the end. The rearrangement uses TRBV11-2 and TRBJ1-1; no reliable D call. Germline CDR1 SGHAT, CDR2 FQNNGV. The CDR3 loop spans 12 amino acids. Trimming shortened V by 3 bases and J by 6 bases, and 8 bases separated the two germline ends. The CDR3 sequence: CASSFPSSEAFF. The sequenced part of the CDR3 DNA is TGTGCCAGCAGCTTCCCAAGCTCTGAA.

This clone came up many times. Sequencing ends 3 residues short of the CDR3 end; the germline J gene provides the rest. The chain couples TRBV7-8 to TRBJ1-5, with 8 bases identical to TRBD1. The trim removed 5 bases at V and 1 base at J, leaving 7 bases unmatched. The germline CDR1 and CDR2 sequences are SGHVS and FQNEAQ. This CDR3 spans 16 amino acids. This chain's CDR3 is CASSHNRGASNQPQHF. CDR3 bases read: TGTGCCAGCAGCCATAACAGGGGGGCGAGCAATCAGCCC.

Note on this clone: The read finishes 3 residues shy of the CDR3 end, and the germline J gene is used to complete it. The chain links TRBV6-4 to TRBJ1-5, with D perhaps matching TRBD1 (6 bases). Per the germline V gene, CDR1 is MRHNA and CDR2 is SNTAGT. CDR3 size: 13 residues. V lost 5 bases, J lost 6 bases, and 11 bases lay in between. The CDR3 loop reads CASSLQGGQPQHF. The DNA read from the CDR3 is TGTGCCAGCAGTCTACAGGGAGGTCAGCCC.